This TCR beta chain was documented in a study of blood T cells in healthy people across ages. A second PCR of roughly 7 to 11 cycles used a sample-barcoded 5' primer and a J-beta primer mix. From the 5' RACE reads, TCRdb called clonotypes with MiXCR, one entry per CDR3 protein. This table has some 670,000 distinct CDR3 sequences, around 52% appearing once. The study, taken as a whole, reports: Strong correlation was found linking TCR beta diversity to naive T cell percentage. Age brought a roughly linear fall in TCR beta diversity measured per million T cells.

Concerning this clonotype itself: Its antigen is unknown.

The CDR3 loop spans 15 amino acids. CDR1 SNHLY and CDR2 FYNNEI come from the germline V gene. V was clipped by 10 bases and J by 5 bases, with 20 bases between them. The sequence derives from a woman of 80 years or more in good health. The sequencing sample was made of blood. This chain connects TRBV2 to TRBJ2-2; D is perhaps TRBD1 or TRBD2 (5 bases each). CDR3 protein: CAIPSPGQGTGELFF. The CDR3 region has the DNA TGTGCCATCCCATCCCCGGGGCAAGGGACCGGGGAGCTGTTTTTT.